These 21 T cell receptor beta chains originate from one sample sequenced in a study of T-cell memory formation after mild COVID-19. TCRdb re-analysed the 5' RACE reads in MiXCR, keeping a single row per CDR3 protein. The table shows roughly 200,000 distinct CDR3 sequences, with 16% occurring only once. The specimen was PBMCs or a T cell subset sorted from them (not recorded which). The receptor set was obtained from an adult woman who had mild COVID-19 (a few samples of this study predate the infection). Cell type and time point are not known.

This clonotype was seen a few times. The chain links TRBV24-1 to TRBJ2-1, with 7 positions matching TRBD2. The CDR3 loop spans 16 amino acids. Per germline, CDR1 KGHDR and CDR2 SFDVKD. The J segment lost 3 bases and the V segment lost 2 bases, leaving 6 bases of the junction unmatched. The CDR3, as DNA: TGTGCCACCAGTGATTCGGCCGGGACTAACTACAATGAGCAGTTCTTC. Translation: CATSDSAGTNYNEQFF.

V gene TRBV10-3 combines with J gene TRBJ2-2, with 12 bases that match TRBD2. This CDR3 has 15 residues. Germline V lookup: CDR1 ENHRY, CDR2 SYGVKD. V shed 6 bases and J 5 bases; nucleotides not matched to a gene: 4. CDR3 nucleotides: TGTGCCATCAGGACTAGCGGGAGTGGGACCGGGGAGCTGTTTTTT. Residues: CAIRTSGSGTGELFF.

The chain employs TRBV29-1 and TRBJ2-1; 9 nucleotides align to TRBD2. The germline CDR1 and CDR2 sequences are SQVTM and ANQGSEA. Trimming cost V 4 bases and J 4 bases; bases outside gene matches: 2. The CDR3 spans 13 residues. CDR3 sequence reads: CSVGTSEYNEQFF. The CDR3 bases are TGCAGCGTTGGGACTAGCGAGTACAATGAGCAGTTCTTC.

A remark on this clonotype: A much larger clone lies one base from this, so it may be a read error. The chain has TRBV4-3 and TRBJ2-5; 8 bases match TRBD2. The CDR3 length is 15 residues. The germline CDR1 and CDR2 sequences are LGHNA and YSLEER. V gave up 1 base and J gave up 4 bases; unmatched junction bases: 5. The CDR3 sequence: CASSQGRAGVETQYF. CDR3 nucleotides: TGCGCCAGCAGCCAAGGCCGAGCGGGAGTAGAGACCCAGTACTTC.

V is TRBV30 and J is TRBJ1-5; D ambiguous. There are 15 residues in the CDR3. The V end lost 3 bases, the J end lost 4 bases, and 16 bases lay between the germline ends. The germline gives CDR1 GTSNPN, CDR2 SVGIG (reference sequence). This chain's CDR3 is CAWSPGNLGNQPQHF. The CDR3 bases are TGTGCCTGGAGCCCGGGTAATTTGGGTAATCAGCCCCAGCATTTT.

This clonotype was seen a handful of times. CDR3 sequence: CASSLPGVNEQFF. The CDR3 DNA sequence: TGTGCCAGCAGCTTACCGGGGGTAAATGAGCAGTTCTTC. The J gene is TRBJ2-1, the V gene TRBV7-2, with D tentatively TRBD2 (6 bases). Trimming pared 2 bases from V and 7 bases from J, leaving 9 bases between. The CDR3 sequence is 13 residues long. CDR1 and CDR2 (germline): SGHTA, FQGNSA.

The J gene is TRBJ1-2, the V gene TRBV12-3 or TRBV12-4, with 8 bases matching TRBD1. With 6 bases clipped from V and 6 bases from J, the junction kept 9 bases outside the gene matches. CDR3 size: 14 residues. The CDR3 DNA is TGTGCCAGCAGCTCAGGGGGCGCGGCCGATGGCTACACCTTC. It translates to CASSSGGAADGYTF.

This chain connects TRBV5-1 to TRBJ2-5; D not resolved. V was trimmed by 1 base and J by 3 bases, leaving 13 bases between them. Germline V gene data show CDR1 as SGHRS and CDR2 as YFSETQ. This CDR3 contains 15 residues. CDR3 nucleotides: TGCGCCAGCAGCTTGTCCTCCCGTACTGAAGAGACCCAGTACTTC. Protein sequence: CASSLSSRTEETQYF.

The chain uses TRBV6-5 and TRBJ2-1; no clear D. This CDR3 has 11 amino acids. Looked up from germline, CDR1 is MNHEY and CDR2 is SVGAGI. The ends were cut back, 6 bases at V and 9 bases at J, with 9 bases in the middle. CDR3 coding DNA: TGTGCCAGCAGCCGGACCGGTGAGCAGTTCTTC. Protein product: CASSRTGEQFF.

The chain has TRBV6-6 and TRBJ2-6; D is perhaps TRBD1 or TRBD2 (5 bases each). Trimming cost V 6 bases and J 4 bases, with 13 bases left between them. CDR3 length: 15 amino acids. Germline lookup yields CDR1 MNHNY and CDR2 SVGAGI (reference sequence). CDR3: CASSKGDVGANVLTF. DNA for the CDR3: TGTGCCAGCAGCAAAGGGGACGTGGGGGCCAACGTCCTGACTTTC.

Note on this clonotype: This may come from a read error, since a much larger clone is one base off. This chain joins TRBV9 and TRBJ2-3; 8 bases agree with TRBD1. Germline-derived CDR1 and CDR2 are SGDLS and YYNGEE. V was pared by 0 bases and J by 1 base, with 1 base of the junction left unmatched. This CDR3 has 15 residues. As DNA, the CDR3 is TGTGCCAGCAGCGTAGGGACAGGGCGCACAGATACGCAGTATTTT. It codes for CASSVGTGRTDTQYF.

This clonotype occurred once. The chain uses TRBV5-1 and TRBJ2-5; the D call may be TRBD1 or TRBD2 (5 bases each). This CDR3 has 17 residues. The germline CDR1 and CDR2 sequences are SGHRS and YFSETQ. Trimming removed 5 bases from V and 4 bases from J, with 24 bases in between. The CDR3 DNA follows: TGCGCCAGCAGTCCCATCATTCCGGGACGGATATTAGAGACCCAGTACTTC. Residues: CASSPIIPGRILETQYF.

CDR3 sequence reads: CASRAIGQNYGYTF. The CDR3 DNA reads as TGTGCCAGCAGGGCAATTGGACAGAACTATGGCTACACCTTC. The rearrangement joins TRBV12-3 or TRBV12-4 to TRBJ1-2, with D possibly TRBD1 on 6 matching bases. The ends were cut back, 6 bases at V and 2 bases at J, with 13 bases in the middle. The CDR3 has 14 amino acids.

This clonotype was seen more than once but under ten times. V usage is TRBV6-1 and J usage is TRBJ2-2; 11 bases match TRBD2. The CDR3 totals 15 residues. Germline CDR1 MNHNS, CDR2 SASEGT. Trimming at V came to 6 bases and at J to 9 bases, leaving 9 bases not matched to a gene. CDR3 loop: CASRRTSGPYWELFF. The CDR3, as DNA: TGTGCCAGCAGGAGGACTAGCGGGCCCTATTGGGAGCTGTTTTTT.

A few counts support this clonotype. The gene calls are TRBV6-1 and TRBJ2-3; D perhaps matches TRBD2 (6 bases). The CDR3 is 15 residues long. Germline CDR1 reads MNHNS; CDR2 reads SASEGT. Between the trimmed V and J ends, which lost 4 bases and 3 bases, there was a span of 14 bases. DNA of the CDR3: TGTGCCAGCAGTGCCCATCGGGAGAAGACAGATACGCAGTATTTT. Encoded protein: CASSAHREKTDTQYF.

The CDR3 region is CASTPRREQPQHF. In nucleotides, the CDR3 is TGTGCCAGTACCCCGCGGCGGGAGCAGCCCCAGCATTTT. The V and J genes are TRBV19 and TRBJ1-5; D is ambiguous. Trimming removed 7 bases from V and 7 bases from J, with 14 bases in between. CDR1 and CDR2 from the germline V gene are LNHDA and SQIVND (reference sequence). CDR3 length: 13 amino acids.

The chain uses TRBV30 and TRBJ2-2; 8 nucleotides match TRBD1. CDR1 and CDR2 (germline): GTSNPN, SVGIG (reference sequence). The ends lost 4 bases at V and 8 bases at J; junction bases unmatched: 6. The CDR3 totals 13 residues. Here the CDR3 reads CAWTGGAWGELFF. CDR3 bases: TGTGCCTGGACAGGGGGCGCATGGGGGGAGCTGTTTTTT.

The genes are TRBV12-3 or TRBV12-4 and TRBJ1-1; D gene ambiguous. Trimming shortened V by 3 bases and J by 7 bases, and 6 bases separated the two germline ends. This CDR3 is built from 11 residues. CDR3 protein: CASSFGGEAFF. In DNA, the CDR3 is TGTGCCAGCAGTTTTGGCGGTGAAGCTTTCTTT.

V gene TRBV5-1 combines with J gene TRBJ2-5; the D gene is possibly TRBD2 (5 bases). Germline CDR1 reads SGHRS; CDR2 reads YFSETQ. The CDR3 sequence is 14 residues long. The V and J ends lost 4 bases and 3 bases respectively, with 13 bases between them. CDR3 bases: TGCGCCAGCAGCCCGGGGTGGTTCGAAGAGACCCAGTACTTC. Translating it yields CASSPGWFEETQYF.

This clonotype was counted between two and nine times. This chain links TRBV24-1 with TRBJ2-6; D unresolved. V lost 3 bases and J lost 4, with 12 bases in between. Germline CDR1 is KGHDR and CDR2 is SFDVKD. This CDR3 region has 16 residues. The CDR3 here is CATSDGVVWGANVLTF. The CDR3 region has the DNA TGTGCCACCAGTGATGGTGTTGTGTGGGGGGCCAACGTCCTGACTTTC.

This clonotype was seen more than once but under ten times. The chain combines TRBV4-2 with TRBJ1-1; D gene unclear. Trimming removed 2 bases from V and 1 base from J, with 17 bases in between. Germline lookup yields CDR1 LGHNA and CDR2 YNFKEQ. CDR3 length equals 17 residues. The CDR3, as DNA: TGTGCCAGCAGCCAACTCCCTTGGGAGACCTCGAACACTGAAGCTTTCTTT. Its protein product is CASSQLPWETSNTEAFF.